A single T cell receptor (beta chain) is shown here with its context. This sample stems from a study of T cell changes during pregnancy in multiple sclerosis. TCRdb's copy holds only in-frame clones and misses some; the assay was immunoSEQ multiplex PCR. The repertoire includes some 76,000 clones, around nine tenths of them detected once, and under 0.35% sits in the top ten. The germline CDR1 and CDR2 sequences are SGHTA and FQGNSA. V was shortened by 1 base and J by 0 bases, with 16 bases between the two germline ends. The CDR3 is 18 amino acids. The clonotype originates from a female donor with multiple sclerosis, enrolled in a pregnancy study. The source material was CD4+ T cells from peripheral blood mononuclear cells, sampled after pregnancy. This chain links TRBV7-2 with TRBJ1-3, with a possible D match to TRBD1 (6 bases). The CDR3 protein is CASSLERVTGNSGNTIYF. CDR3 bases: TGTGCCAGCAGCTTAGAACGGGTAACAGGGAACTCTGGAAACACCATATATTTT.